Included here is one TCR beta chain sequence, with context. Its antigen is undetermined. These data originate in a study of identical twins. Study-level results: Zero-insertion analyses could be partly confounded by invariant MAIT and iNKT cells. Out-of-frame beta chain sequences displayed weaker excess sharing between twins.

Germline values: CDR1 SGDLS, CDR2 YYNGEE. CDR3 length equals 16 residues. TCRdb re-called the 5' RACE reads with MiXCR, one entry per CDR3 protein. The sample shows about 1.7 million distinct CDR3 sequences, 32% of them seen only once. The donors were all healthy and Caucasian. The chain joins TRBV9 to TRBJ2-1; the D gene is possibly TRBD1 (6 bases). Judging by the DNA end, TRBJ2-7 fits better; the J call may be wrong. The source is a newborn girl in good health. Sequencing was done on a sample of cord blood. The CDR3 here is CASSVASRGSYNEQYF. The CDR3 DNA follows: TGTGCCAGCAGCGTAGCGTCTAGGGGGTCCTACAATGAGCAGTACTTC.